Following are 9 T cell receptor beta chains from one sample sequenced in a study of T-cell memory formation after mild COVID-19. TCRdb processed the 5' RACE reads anew with MiXCR; each CDR3 protein has one entry. Of tens of thousands of distinct CDR3 sequences in the sample, more than 10% are singletons; the top ten hold about 27%. Source material: PBMCs or a T cell subset sorted from them (not recorded which). The receptor set was obtained from an adult woman who had mild COVID-19 (a few samples of this study predate the infection). Cell type and time point are not known.

The V gene is TRBV30, the J gene TRBJ2-7, with D perhaps TRBD1 or TRBD2 (6 bases each). The V end was cut by 2 bases, the J end by 1 base, with 15 bases between. CDR1 and CDR2 from the germline V gene are GTSNPN and SVGIG (reference sequence). The CDR3 has 15 amino acids. The CDR3 DNA is TGTGCCTGGAGTAGAGAGGGGGGATGGTCCTACGAGCAGTACTTC. It yields the protein CAWSREGGWSYEQYF.

This clonotype was seen more than once but under ten times. The V and J genes are TRBV20-1 and TRBJ2-1, with D unresolved. Germline V lookup: CDR1 DFQATT, CDR2 SNEGSKA (reference sequence). This CDR3 region has 13 residues. The V end lost 0 bases, the J end lost 9 bases, and 12 bases lay between the germline ends. CDR3 sequence reads: CSARDHSLGEQFF. As DNA, the CDR3 is TGCAGTGCTAGAGATCACTCCCTCGGTGAGCAGTTCTTC.

This clonotype turned up a few times. This chain links TRBV7-2 with TRBJ2-7, with 10 bases that match TRBD2. Germline-derived CDR1 and CDR2 are SGHTA and FQGNSA. This CDR3 has 14 amino acids. J gave up 5 bases and V 5 bases, and 6 bases lay outside the gene matches. As DNA, the CDR3 is TGTGCCAGCAGCCCAGCGGGGGGGCCCAACGAGCAGTACTTC. Translation: CASSPAGGPNEQYF.

This clonotype was seen a handful of times. The chain combines TRBV11-2 with TRBJ2-7; maybe TRBD2 (5 bases). The CDR3 contains 12 residues. Germline assignment: CDR1 SGHAT and CDR2 FQNNGV. V was shortened by 5 bases and J by 6 bases, with 11 bases between the two germline ends. The CDR3 coding sequence is TGTGCCAGCAGCGCGGACTCGGTCGAGCAGTACTTC. It yields the protein CASSADSVEQYF.

This clonotype has more than one count but fewer than ten. The V and J genes are TRBV19 and TRBJ2-1, with D possibly TRBD1 on 6 matching bases. CDR1 and CDR2 (germline): LNHDA, SQIVND (reference sequence). This CDR3 is built from 15 residues. V was cut by 3 bases and J by 9 bases, with 18 bases left in between. The CDR3 DNA sequence: TGTGCCAGTAGTATTCCTCTGGCAGGGGCTGCTGAGCAGTTCTTC. This gives the protein CASSIPLAGAAEQFF.

V usage is TRBV5-1 and J usage is TRBJ2-5, with D perhaps TRBD1 (6 bases). CDR1 and CDR2 from the germline V gene are SGHRS and YFSETQ. The CDR3 covers 16 residues. V lost 0 bases to trimming and J lost 1 base, with 13 bases between them. CDR3 region: CASSLGQGPLQETQYF. The CDR3 nucleotides are TGCGCCAGCAGCTTGGGGCAGGGGCCCCTCCAAGAGACCCAGTACTTC.

Ten or more counts support this clonotype. The chain links TRBV29-1 to TRBJ2-1; D uncertain. From germline, CDR1 is SQVTM and CDR2 ANQGSEA. V lost 1 base and J 6 bases, leaving 7 bases between the germline ends. CDR3 length: 12 residues. The CDR3 protein is CSVEANGNEQFF. The DNA of the CDR3 is TGCAGCGTTGAAGCAAATGGCAATGAGCAGTTCTTC.

This chain connects TRBV6-5 to TRBJ2-3; tentatively, D is TRBD1 (6 bases). The V end lost 4 bases, the J end lost 6 bases, and 14 bases lay between the germline ends. Germline CDR1 reads MNHEY; CDR2 reads SVGAGI. The CDR3 consists of 14 residues. The CDR3 DNA sequence: TGTGCCAGCAGTTCCAACAGGGATTTGGATACGCAGTATTTT. Translation: CASSSNRDLDTQYF.

The rearrangement links TRBV20-1 to TRBJ1-2, with 7 positions matching TRBD1. CDR3 length: 13 residues. The J segment lost 2 bases and the V segment lost 2 bases, leaving 2 bases of the junction unmatched. Germline V gene lookup returns CDR1 DFQATT and CDR2 SNEGSKA (reference sequence). CDR3 sequence (DNA): TGCAGTGCTAGAACGGACAGGAACTATGGCTACACCTTC. Protein product: CSARTDRNYGYTF.